The rows below give T cell receptor beta chains drawn from one sample of a study of cytotoxic CD8 clonotypes in ibrutinib-treated CLL. The data were produced by immunoSEQ multiplex PCR, yet TCRdb's version contains in-frame clones alone and is incomplete. This table has about 140,000 clones, approximately 75% appearing once. Source: PBMCs, taken after 12 months of ibrutinib treatment. The receptors were sampled from a human donor with chronic lymphocytic leukemia. The CDR3 runs from the conserved cysteine through the conserved F or W. Fields, in order: J gene, V gene, D gene, CDR3 length, clone size, CDR3 protein, CDR3 DNA. D genes are given only for firm matches. A row's size may be missing; if present it is once, few, many or a size class.

>TRBJ2-7|TRBV5-1|.|13|.
CASSLRLIFEQYF
TGCGCCAGCAGCTTGCGTCTAATATTTGAGCAGTACTTC
>TRBJ2-7|TRBV7-3|.|13|once
CASSSGLDYEQYF
TGTGCCAGCAGCTCAGGACTCGACTACGAGCAGTACTTC
>TRBJ1-3|TRBV7-9|.|15|.
CASSPHGLGGNTIYF
TGTGCCAGCAGCCCCCACGGGCTGGGGGGAAACACCATATATTTT
>TRBJ2-7|TRBV6-1|.|14|.
CASSEWLHSGEQYF
TGTGCCAGCAGTGAATGGCTCCACTCGGGGGAGCAGTACTTC
>TRBJ2-5|TRBV27|.|15|.
CASSTGTPDPLPQYF
TGTGCCAGCAGTACCGGGACTCCCGATCCGTTGCCCCAGTACTTC
>TRBJ1-2|TRBV7-9|.|12|.
CASSSGTYGYTF
TGTGCCAGCAGCTCCGGGACTTATGGCTACACCTTC
>TRBJ1-4|TRBV4-1|.|13|.
CASSLTRTEKLFF
TGCGCCAGCAGCCTGACAAGAACTGAAAAACTGTTTTTT
>TRBJ2-7|TRBV5-4|.|13|.
CASSSRDRYEQYF
TGTGCCAGCAGCTCTAGGGATAGGTACGAGCAGTACTTC
>TRBJ2-7|TRBV9|.|15|once
CASSGGTAGTYEQYF
TGTGCCAGCAGCGGCGGGACAGCCGGAACCTACGAGCAGTACTTC
>TRBJ2-1|TRBV18|.|15|.
CASSPPSQGYNEQFF
TGTGCCAGCTCACCACCCTCACAGGGCTACAATGAGCAGTTCTTC
>TRBJ1-2|TRBV6-4|TRBD1|15|few
CASTSTGQGIGGYTF
TGTGCCAGCACCTCAACGGGACAGGGGATAGGTGGCTACACCTTC
>TRBJ2-3|TRBV5-8|TRBD2|15|many
CASSLGTSGTDTQYF
TGTGCCAGCAGCTTGGGGACTAGCGGCACAGATACGCAGTATTTT
>TRBJ2-1|TRBV19|TRBD2|16|once
CASSIPGASGRNEQFF
TGTGCCAGTAGTATCCCCGGGGCTAGCGGGAGGAATGAGCAGTTCTTC
>TRBJ2-7|TRBV28|TRBD1|13|many
CASRRTGSYEQYF
TGTGCCAGCCGACGGACAGGATCCTACGAGCAGTACTTC
>TRBJ2-3|TRBV9|.|16|.
CASSVGGARSTDTQYF
TGTGCCAGCAGCGTAGGAGGAGCGCGTAGCACAGATACGCAGTATTTT
>TRBJ2-7|TRBV5-1|.|14|.
CASSDRTPSYEQYF
TGCGCCAGCAGCGACCGGACCCCCTCCTACGAGCAGTACTTC
>TRBJ1-1|TRBV27|.|15|.
CASSFASQMNTEAFF
TGTGCCAGCAGTTTTGCGTCCCAGATGAACACTGAAGCTTTCTTT
>TRBJ1-2|TRBV9|.|13|.
CASSVGPGHGYTF
TGTGCCAGCAGCGTAGGGCCAGGGCATGGCTACACCTTC
>TRBJ1-1|TRBV29-1|.|14|.
CSVASGHGDTEAFF
TGCAGCGTTGCGTCGGGGCACGGCGACACTGAAGCTTTCTTT
>TRBJ2-3|TRBV19|.|15|once
CASSMAGTRPDTQYF
TGTGCCAGTAGTATGGCCGGGACTCGGCCAGATACGCAGTATTTT
>TRBJ1-2|TRBV30|.|15|few
CAWSPPLGSLRSYTF
TGTGCCTGGAGTCCCCCCCTAGGATCCCTCCGGAGCTACACCTTC
>TRBJ1-2|TRBV2|TRBD1|15|few
CASSEALQGAYGYTF
TGTGCCAGCAGTGAAGCTCTCCAGGGGGCTTATGGCTACACCTTC
>TRBJ2-7|TRBV18|TRBD2|15|.
CASSPGGTSSSEQYF
TGTGCCAGCTCACCTGGGGGGACTAGTTCCTCGGAGCAGTACTTC
>TRBJ1-2|TRBV5-5|.|16|.
CASSLGDTGRLGGYTF
TGTGCCAGCAGCTTGGGGGATACCGGGCGCCTGGGAGGCTACACCTTC
>TRBJ1-1|TRBV29-1|.|11|few
CSVETNTEAFF
TGCAGCGTCGAGACTAACACTGAAGCTTTCTTT
>TRBJ2-7|TRBV28|TRBD1|16|.
CASSSNLGQGNYEQYF
TGTGCCAGCAGTTCCAACCTGGGACAGGGGAACTACGAGCAGTACTTC
>TRBJ1-5|TRBV30|.|13|few
CAWASGIDQPQHF
TGTGCCTGGGCGTCGGGGATTGATCAGCCCCAGCATTTT
>TRBJ2-7|TRBV7-9|.|17|.
CASSPRGGETLSYEQYF
TGTGCCAGCAGCCCGAGGGGGGGCGAGACCCTCTCCTACGAGCAGTACTTC
>TRBJ2-5|TRBV5-3|TRBD2|17|.
CARSLALSGRAGETQYF
TGTGCCAGAAGCTTGGCCCTTAGCGGGAGGGCCGGGGAGACCCAGTACTTC
>TRBJ2-1|TRBV11-1|TRBD2|16|few
CASSLAGTNSGGEQFF
TGTGCCAGCAGCTTAGCCGGGACCAATTCGGGGGGTGAGCAGTTCTTC
>TRBJ2-7|TRBV27|TRBD2|16|.
CASSLKTGGTTYEQYF
TGTGCCAGCAGCCTCAAAACGGGGGGAACGACCTACGAGCAGTACTTC
>TRBJ2-7|TRBV7-2|.|12|once
CASSSRRHEQYF
TGTGCCAGCAGCTCACGTAGGCACGAGCAGTACTTC
>TRBJ2-5|TRBV29-1|TRBD2|17|.
CSALPGGTSGRLETQYF
TGCAGCGCATTACCGGGCGGGACTAGCGGGAGGCTCGAGACCCAGTACTTC
>TRBJ1-1|TRBV5-8|.|14|.
CASSFGTGSTEAFF
TGTGCCAGCAGCTTTGGAACAGGGAGCACTGAAGCTTTCTTT
>TRBJ1-2|TRBV11-2|TRBD1|16|few
CASSLDRQGDSYGYTF
TGTGCCAGCAGCTTAGACAGACAGGGGGACTCCTATGGCTACACCTTC
>TRBJ1-1|TRBV5-5|TRBD1|18|.
CASSLVRGTGGFNTEAFF
TGTGCCAGCAGCTTGGTACGTGGGACAGGGGGCTTCAACACTGAAGCTTTCTTT
>TRBJ1-3|TRBV10-3|TRBD1|18|.
CAISDGGQGENSGNTIYF
TGTGCCATCAGTGATGGGGGACAGGGTGAAAACTCTGGAAACACCATATATTTT
>TRBJ2-1|TRBV9|.|16|once
CASSALGPTNYNEQFF
TGTGCCAGCAGCGCCCTGGGACCGACAAATTACAATGAGCAGTTCTTC
>TRBJ2-1|TRBV9|.|12|.
CASSADYNEQFF
TGTGCCAGCAGCGCCGACTACAATGAGCAGTTCTTC
>TRBJ1-5|TRBV29-1|TRBD1|12|once
CSAGTVNQPQHF
TGCAGCGCGGGGACAGTTAATCAGCCCCAGCATTTT